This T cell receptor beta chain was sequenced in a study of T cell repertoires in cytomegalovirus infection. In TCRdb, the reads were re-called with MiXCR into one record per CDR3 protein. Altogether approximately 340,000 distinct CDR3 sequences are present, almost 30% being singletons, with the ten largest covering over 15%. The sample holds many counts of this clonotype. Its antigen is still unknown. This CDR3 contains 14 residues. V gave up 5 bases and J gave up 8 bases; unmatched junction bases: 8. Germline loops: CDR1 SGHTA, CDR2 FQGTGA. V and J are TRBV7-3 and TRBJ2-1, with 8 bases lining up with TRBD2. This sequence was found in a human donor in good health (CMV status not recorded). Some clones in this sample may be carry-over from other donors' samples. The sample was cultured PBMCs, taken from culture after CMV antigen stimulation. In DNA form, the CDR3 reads TGTGCCAGCAGCCCCGCGGGACTAGTCCATGAGCAGTTCTTC. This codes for CASSPAGLVHEQFF.